One and the same sample provided the 22 T cell receptor beta chains below, sequenced in a study of T cell repertoires in cytomegalovirus infection. These receptors have no known antigen. One entry per CDR3 protein results from TCRdb running MiXCR on the reads. Of approximately 770,000 distinct CDR3 sequences in the sample, almost 30% were seen once. Sequencing used cultured CD8+ T cells from PBMCs, obtained from culture after CMV antigen stimulation. The receptors derive from a human donor in good health (CMV status not recorded). Some clones in this sample may be carry-over from other donors' samples.

The chain couples TRBV2 to TRBJ1-1, with no clear D. Trimming cost V 7 bases and J 1 base, with 4 bases left between them. Germline V gene sequence: CDR1 SNHLY, CDR2 FYNNEI. The length of the CDR3 is 11 residues. The CDR3 nucleotides read TGTGCCAGCAACGGGAACACTGAAGCTTTCTTT. Protein sequence: CASNGNTEAFF.

The CDR3 DNA reads TGTGCCAGCAGCTTAGCAAGGGGGCGCCTCCGCAATGAGCAGTTCTTC. Translating it yields CASSLARGRLRNEQFF. The rearrangement uses TRBV7-6 and TRBJ2-1, with TRBD1 identical over 7 bases. Germline CDR1 is SGHVS and CDR2 is FNYEAQ. V lost 0 bases and J lost 6; bases outside the gene matches: 8. This CDR3 contains 16 residues.

This sequence joins TRBV6-5 and TRBJ2-2, with a possible D match to TRBD2 (5 bases). The CDR3 has 13 residues. Germline V gene lookup returns CDR1 MNHEY and CDR2 SVGAGI. With 7 bases removed from V and 5 bases from J, the gap between germline ends came to 11 bases. The CDR3 loop reads CASTMWETGELFF. For the CDR3, the DNA is TGTGCCAGCACCATGTGGGAGACCGGGGAGCTGTTTTTT.

V is TRBV7-6 and J is TRBJ1-2; TRBD1 might be the D (6 bases). Germline V gene data show CDR1 as SGHVS and CDR2 as FNYEAQ. The CDR3 has 12 amino acids. Between the trimmed V and J ends, which lost 5 bases and 6 bases, there was a span of 10 bases. CDR3 bases: TGTGCCAGCAGCCGTGAGGGGGATGGCTACACCTTC. This translates into CASSREGDGYTF.

Only a few counts were recorded for this clonotype. The genes are TRBV27 and TRBJ2-1, with 7 positions matching TRBD2. This CDR3 comprises 15 residues. Germline values: CDR1 MNHEY, CDR2 SMNVEV (reference sequence). Trimming removed 3 bases from V and 2 bases from J; junction bases left unmatched: 4. CDR3 loop: CASSLGGVTYNEQFF. The CDR3 nucleotides read TGTGCCAGCAGTTTGGGGGGGGTCACCTACAATGAGCAGTTCTTC.

The chain couples TRBV2 to TRBJ1-5; D is uncertain. The CDR3 has 13 amino acids. Germline assignment: CDR1 SNHLY and CDR2 FYNNEI. Trimming took 9 bases from V and 6 from J, leaving 15 bases between them. The CDR3 sequence is CASLPALGQPQHF. The CDR3, as DNA: TGTGCCAGTCTTCCGGCGTTGGGTCAGCCCCAGCATTTT. The full variable domain, completed using reference TRBV2 and TRBJ1-5, is EPEVTQTPSHQVTQMGQEVILRCVPISNHLYFYWYRQILGQKVEFLVSFYNNEISEKSEIFDDQFSVERPDGSNFTLKIRSTKLEDSAMYFCASLPALGQPQHFGDGTRLSIL.

V usage is TRBV6-2 or TRBV6-3 and J usage is TRBJ2-1; 10 bases agree with TRBD2. Germline trimming cut 8 bases from V and 8 bases from J; bases unmatched to any gene: 3. This CDR3 contains 12 residues. Per the germline V gene, CDR1 is MNHEY and CDR2 is SVGEGT. The DNA for the CDR3 is TGTGCCAGCCGGACTAGCGGTCATGAGCAGTTCTTC. Encoded protein: CASRTSGHEQFF.

On this clonotype: A much larger clone differs from this one at a single base, so this may be a read error. The chain is built from TRBV6-2 or TRBV6-3 and TRBJ1-1; D ambiguous. The CDR3 runs 16 residues. The V gene lost 4 bases and the J gene lost 1 base, with 16 bases spanning the gap. CDR1 and CDR2 (germline): MNHEY, SVGEGT. CDR3 sequence reads: CASSLPSLRSNTEAFF. The DNA of the CDR3 is TGTGCCAGCAGTTTACCCTCTCTACGGTCGAACACTGAAGCTTTCTTT.

The DNA for the CDR3 is TGTGCCAGCACTCAGGTGGGGGCCAAAAACATTCAGTACTTC. This translates into CASTQVGAKNIQYF. V is TRBV6-2 or TRBV6-3 and J is TRBJ2-4; D not certain. The germline V gene has CDR1 MNHEY and CDR2 SVGEGT. Trimming removed 7 bases from V and 1 base from J, with 11 bases in between. This CDR3 has 14 amino acids.

In this sample, this clonotype turned up a few times. J is TRBJ2-1 and V is TRBV7-6, with 8 positions matching TRBD2. V trimming: 5 bases; J trimming: 7 bases; junction bases outside the gene matches: 10. Germline assignment: CDR1 SGHVS and CDR2 FNYEAQ. This CDR3 region has 15 residues. DNA of the CDR3: TGTGCCAGCAGCAAAGAGGCGGGGGGCTGGAATGAGCAGTTCTTC. Translated, it gives CASSKEAGGWNEQFF.

This clonotype was observed a few times. This chain joins TRBV27 and TRBJ2-2; 7 bases map to TRBD2. The trim removed 5 bases at V and 6 bases at J, leaving 12 bases unmatched. The germline CDR1 and CDR2 sequences are MNHEY and SMNVEV (reference sequence). The CDR3 runs 16 residues. CDR3 protein: CASSPLGASGPGELFF. CDR3 DNA: TGTGCCAGCAGTCCCCTTGGCGCTAGCGGCCCCGGGGAGCTGTTTTTT.

The chain employs TRBV6-5 and TRBJ2-7; D possibly matches TRBD1 or TRBD2 (5 bases each). V was trimmed by 8 bases and J by 7 bases, leaving 9 bases between them. Germline values: CDR1 MNHEY, CDR2 SVGAGI. The CDR3 covers 10 residues. The CDR3 here is CASRGDEQYF. The CDR3 region has the DNA TGTGCCAGCCGAGGGGATGAGCAGTACTTC.

V is TRBV6-8 and J is TRBJ1-6; no clear D gene. CDR1 and CDR2 (germline): MNHGY, SAAAGT. Trimming stripped 4 bases from V and 7 bases from J, with 14 bases between. The CDR3 sequence is 15 residues long. The CDR3 DNA follows: TGTGCCAGCAGTTTGACTGTGCGGGCGAATTCACCCCTCCACTTT. Protein product: CASSLTVRANSPLHF.

This clonotype showed up just a few times. The V gene is TRBV19, the J gene TRBJ1-3; D is possibly TRBD1 (6 bases). This CDR3 comprises 16 residues. Germline assignment: CDR1 LNHDA and CDR2 SQIVND (reference sequence). With 6 bases removed from V and 5 bases from J, the gap between germline ends came to 20 bases. CDR3 coding DNA: TGTGCCAGTAGAGCTGCATCGACAGGACCTAGAAACACCATATATTTT. This translates into CASRAASTGPRNTIYF.

This clonotype was counted at least ten times. The rearrangement joins TRBV7-8 to TRBJ2-3; D could derive from TRBD1 or TRBD2 (7 bases each). CDR3 length equals 16 residues. CDR1 and CDR2 from the germline V gene are SGHVS and FQNEAQ. V was trimmed by 2 bases and J by 4 bases, leaving 16 bases between them. This CDR3 is CASSLFQGGPSDTQYF. CDR3 nucleotides: TGTGCCAGCAGCTTATTTCAGGGGGGGCCATCAGATACGCAGTATTTT.

This clonotype was seen repeatedly, ten times or more. The chain joins TRBV9 to TRBJ2-1; no reliable D call. The V end was cut by 5 bases, the J end by 5 bases, with 2 bases between. CDR1 SGDLS and CDR2 YYNGEE come from the germline V gene. CDR3 length: 10 residues. This CDR3 reads CASRDNEQFF. The CDR3 nucleotides read TGTGCCAGCAGGGACAATGAGCAGTTCTTC. Variable domain in full (rest from reference TRBV9 and TRBJ2-1): DSGVTQTPKHLITATGQRVTLRCSPRSGDLSVYWYQQSLDQGLQFLIQYYNGEERAKGNILERFSAQQFPDLHSELNLSSLELGDSALYFCASRDNEQFFGPGTRLTVL.

Worth noting for this clonotype: The junction departs from germline at one end; a sequencing error may be responsible. This chain connects TRBV4-2 to TRBJ2-4; D might be TRBD2 (5 bases). Germline V gene lookup returns CDR1 LGHNA and CDR2 YNFKEQ. The CDR3 runs 11 residues. The CDR3 DNA reads TGTGCCAGCAGCCAAGACGGACTTACCCACTTC. Amino acids: CASSQDGLTHF.

This clonotype was seen at least ten times. The chain recombines TRBV7-2 with TRBJ2-7, with D tentatively TRBD1 (6 bases). Germline loops: CDR1 SGHTA, CDR2 FQGNSA. The V and J ends lost 5 bases and 3 bases respectively, with 14 bases between them. The CDR3 is 14 amino acids. The CDR3 here is CASSPLDSHYEQYF. The CDR3 region has the DNA TGTGCCAGCAGCCCCTTGGACAGCCACTACGAGCAGTACTTC. The whole variable domain, filled in from reference TRBV7-2 and TRBJ2-7, reads GAGVSQSPSNKVTEKGKDVELRCDPISGHTALYWYRQSLGQGLEFLIYFQGNSAPDKSGLPSDRFSAERTGGSVSTLTIQRTQQEDSAVYLCASSPLDSHYEQYFGPGTRLTVT.

This clonotype was detected a few times. This chain connects TRBV11-2 to TRBJ2-1; a weak D match, TRBD2 (6 bases). The CDR3 totals 15 residues. CDR1 SGHAT and CDR2 FQNNGV come from the germline V gene. V lost 0 bases and J lost 12, with 18 bases in between. CDR3 in amino acids: CASSLDLGGGDGQFF. The CDR3 bases are TGTGCCAGCAGCTTAGATCTCGGTGGCGGGGATGGGCAGTTCTTC.

This clonotype was detected many times. The rearrangement uses TRBV11-2 and TRBJ2-2; D is unresolved. The V gene lost 3 bases and the J gene lost 8 bases, with 10 bases spanning the gap. Germline CDR1 SGHAT, CDR2 FQNNGV. The CDR3 has 13 amino acids. CDR3 in DNA: TGTGCCAGCAGCTTTCGGGTTGGAGGGGAGCTGTTTTTT. Amino acids: CASSFRVGGELFF.

This chain links TRBV20-1 with TRBJ2-7, with D possibly being TRBD2 (5 bases). V shed 0 bases and J shed 3 bases, with 9 bases lying between them. The CDR3 covers 13 residues. Germline lookup yields CDR1 DFQATT and CDR2 SNEGSKA (reference sequence). The CDR3 protein is CSARDRGFYEQYF. Here the CDR3 DNA reads TGCAGTGCTAGAGATCGAGGGTTCTACGAGCAGTACTTC.

This clonotype has only a few counts. This chain joins TRBV27 and TRBJ1-1, with 7 bases fitting TRBD1. The V and J ends lost 5 bases and 8 bases, in that order; junction bases with no gene match: 11. Per the germline V gene, CDR1 is MNHEY and CDR2 is SMNVEV (reference sequence). This CDR3 is built from 14 residues. The CDR3 region is CASSLNRGPTEAFF. CDR3 sequence (DNA): TGTGCCAGCAGTCTTAACAGGGGCCCCACCGAAGCTTTCTTT.